The rows below give T cell receptor beta chains drawn from one sample of a study of blood T cell repertoires in COVID-19. Measured with immunoSEQ multiplex PCR; TCRdb has only the in-frame clones, and not every one. This sample has roughly 330,000 clones, with 87% found just once. The sequenced sample was PBMCs or T cells enriched from blood (not recorded which). The source of these receptors is a woman aged 25 to 39 who had recovered from COVID-19. The CDR3 runs from the conserved cysteine through the conserved F or W. The order of the fields is CDR3 DNA, CDR3 protein, J gene, D gene, V gene, clone size. A D gene is named only where the DNA matches it firmly. Size is omitted from some rows. Given values are once, few, many or a class for expanded clones.

TGTGCCAGCAGTCCTTCGAGCTATGGCTACACCTTC	CASSPSSYGYTF	TRBJ1-2	NA	TRBV12-3/TRBV12-4	NA
TGTGCCAGCAGCTCTCCAAGGAGGGGGGACTACGGTTTATCTGAGCAGTTCTTC	CASSSPRRGDYGLSEQFF	TRBJ2-1	NA	TRBV7-2	NA
TGTGCCAGCAGCGACAGGGACTCACCCCTCCACTTT	CASSDRDSPLHF	TRBJ1-6	TRBD1	TRBV6-2/TRBV6-3	NA
TGTGCCAGCAGCCCCAATGGCCTCCAAGAGACCCAGTACTTC	CASSPNGLQETQYF	TRBJ2-5	NA	TRBV3-1/TRBV3-2	once
TGTGCCAGCAGTTACCCGAAGACAGGGATATATTCACCCCTCCACTTT	CASSYPKTGIYSPLHF	TRBJ1-6	TRBD1	TRBV6-6	NA
TGTGCCAGCAAGGAGGGGCTGAGGGCTGAAGCTTTCTTT	CASKEGLRAEAFF	TRBJ1-1	NA	TRBV27	once
TGTGCCAGCAGTTGGGACACACAATCCTACGAGCAGTACTTC	CASSWDTQSYEQYF	TRBJ2-7	NA	TRBV7-2	NA
TGTGCCAGCAGTCATCGGGACAGGGGTGGGGATGAGCAGTTCTTC	CASSHRDRGGDEQFF	TRBJ2-1	TRBD1	TRBV28	NA
TGTGCCACCAGTGATCCCCTCAACGGAGCGTATAATTCACCCCTCCACTTT	CATSDPLNGAYNSPLHF	TRBJ1-6	NA	TRBV24-1	few
TGTGCCAGCAGCGTAGACAGTAGTACTCTCGGCGAGCAGTACTTC	CASSVDSSTLGEQYF	TRBJ2-7	NA	TRBV9	NA
TGTGCCACCAGCGCACCGGGACAGGGCTCCTACGAGCAGTACTTC	CATSAPGQGSYEQYF	TRBJ2-7	TRBD1	TRBV15	NA
TGCGCCAGCAGTTTGGACGGGGACTATGGCTACACCTTC	CASSLDGDYGYTF	TRBJ1-2	NA	TRBV5-1	NA
TGTGCCAGCAGCTTAGGCTGGGGGACATTACCTGAAGCTTTCTTT	CASSLGWGTLPEAFF	TRBJ1-1	NA	TRBV7-8	NA
TGTGCCAGCAGCTTAGGGACCCCCACCCTCTGGGGAGCTAACTATGGCTACACCTTC	CASSLGTPTLWGANYGYTF	TRBJ1-2	NA	TRBV7-2	once
TGTGCCAGCAGTCTGACACTTTCCTACGAGCAGTACTTC	CASSLTLSYEQYF	TRBJ2-7	NA	TRBV6-2/TRBV6-3	NA
TGTGCCACTCACAGGGATAGCAATCAGCCCCAGCATTTT	CATHRDSNQPQHF	TRBJ1-5	NA	TRBV28	NA
TGTGCCAGCAGTCCACAGTATAACTATGGCTACACCTTC	CASSPQYNYGYTF	TRBJ1-2	NA	TRBV6-5	NA
TGTGCCAGCAGCTTGGTTGTTTCGGTAGCGACTAATGAAAAACTGTTTTTT	CASSLVVSVATNEKLFF	TRBJ1-4	NA	TRBV5-5	NA
TGTGCCAGCAGCCAGGGACTAGCTTACTACAATGAGCAGTTCTTC	CASSQGLAYYNEQFF	TRBJ2-1	TRBD2	TRBV6-2/TRBV6-3	once
TGTGCCAGCAGTTCTCCGGGACTAGTCCCACCCGAGCAGTACTTC	CASSSPGLVPPEQYF	TRBJ2-7	TRBD2	TRBV28	NA
TGTGCCAGCAGTTCAACCGGGTTTCTAAATGAAAAACTGTTTTTT	CASSSTGFLNEKLFF	TRBJ1-4	NA	TRBV6-5	NA
TGCAGCGTTGCGGCTAGCGGGGAAAAAGGGGATACGCAGTATTTT	CSVAASGEKGDTQYF	TRBJ2-3	TRBD2	TRBV29-1	NA
TGTGCCAGCAGCCCAGGACAGGACAGAGAATCTAACTATGGCTACACCTTC	CASSPGQDRESNYGYTF	TRBJ1-2	TRBD1	TRBV4-2	NA
TGTGCCAGCAGTCCGCCGGGACAGGGGAAGGATGGCTACACCTTC	CASSPPGQGKDGYTF	TRBJ1-2	TRBD1	TRBV6-6	NA
TGTGCCAGCAGCACAGACAGGGTCCCTCAGCCCCAGCATTTT	CASSTDRVPQPQHF	TRBJ1-5	TRBD1	TRBV7-3	NA
TGTGCCAGCAGCCGACACGCGGGACCTGGAAACACCATATATTTT	CASSRHAGPGNTIYF	TRBJ1-3	NA	TRBV5-8	NA
TGTGCCAGCAGCGGCCAGGGACAGGGACGAGAGACCCAGTACTTC	CASSGQGQGRETQYF	TRBJ2-5	TRBD1	TRBV9	NA
TGTGCCAGTAGTATCAGAAATAGCAATCAGCCCCAGCATTTT	CASSIRNSNQPQHF	TRBJ1-5	NA	TRBV19	NA
TGTGCCAGCTCACCCGGGACAGGCGCTGAAGCTTTCTTT	CASSPGTGAEAFF	TRBJ1-1	TRBD1	TRBV18	NA